The 5 T cell receptor beta chains below all came from one sample that was sequenced in a study of T cells in Graves' hyperthyroidism and ophthalmopathy. Template material for amplifying TCR beta CDR3 regions consisted of RNA transcripts. HTBI primers were the set used in a first-round RT-PCR of the TCR CDR3. TCRdb reprocessed the multiplex PCR reads with MiXCR, giving one entry per CDR3 protein. The table has a few hundred thousand distinct CDR3 sequences, around 15% seen once. The source material was blood. The receptors here all came from a woman between 25 and 40 years old with Graves' ophthalmopathy.

The V and J genes are TRBV4-2 and TRBJ2-1; 14 bases agree with TRBD2. The CDR3 is 18 amino acids. V was pared by 0 bases and J by 8 bases, with 9 bases of the junction left unmatched. CDR1 is LGHNA and CDR2 is YNFKEQ in the germline V gene. For the CDR3, the DNA is TGTGCCAGCAGCCAAGATAGAAGGACTAGCGGGAGGTTCGATGAGCAGTTCTTC. It codes for CASSQDRRTSGRFDEQFF.

The gene calls are TRBV7-2 and TRBJ1-4, with a weak D call TRBD1 (6 bases). Between the trimmed V and J ends, which lost 5 bases and 8 bases, there was a span of 15 bases. The length of the CDR3 is 14 residues. Germline V gene data show CDR1 as SGHTA and CDR2 as FQGNSA. The CDR3 nucleotides are TGTGCCAGCAGCGCCATTGGGGGGCTCGAAAAACTGTTTTTT. The encoded protein is CASSAIGGLEKLFF.

The chain links TRBV3-1 to TRBJ2-3; TRBD1 matches at 9 bases. The CDR3 has 17 residues. After removal of 3 bases from V and 2 bases from J, the junction contained 9 bases not matched to a gene. Germline V lookup: CDR1 LGHDT, CDR2 YNNKEL (reference sequence). The CDR3 DNA reads as TGTGCCAGCAGCCAGAGCGGGACAGGGCTCGCCACAGATACGCAGTATTTT. Residues: CASSQSGTGLATDTQYF.

This clonotype occurred many times. The J gene is TRBJ2-3, the V gene TRBV12-3 or TRBV12-4; possible D gene TRBD1, 5 bases. Trimming took off 5 bases at V and 3 bases at J, with 18 bases between the two ends. The CDR3 has 16 residues. CDR3 loop: CASSQSRVFGTDTQYF. The CDR3 DNA sequence: TGTGCCAGCAGTCAGAGCAGGGTGTTTGGAACAGATACGCAGTATTTT.

This clonotype was counted many times. The rearrangement links TRBV7-2 to TRBJ2-7; D might be TRBD2 (6 bases). The CDR3 consists of 15 residues. V lost 2 bases to trimming and J lost 5 bases, with 16 bases between them. In germline, CDR1 is SGHTA, CDR2 FQGNSA. CDR3 loop: CASSLFGTEGNEQYF. The CDR3 coding sequence is TGTGCCAGCAGCTTATTCGGGACGGAGGGAAACGAGCAGTACTTC.